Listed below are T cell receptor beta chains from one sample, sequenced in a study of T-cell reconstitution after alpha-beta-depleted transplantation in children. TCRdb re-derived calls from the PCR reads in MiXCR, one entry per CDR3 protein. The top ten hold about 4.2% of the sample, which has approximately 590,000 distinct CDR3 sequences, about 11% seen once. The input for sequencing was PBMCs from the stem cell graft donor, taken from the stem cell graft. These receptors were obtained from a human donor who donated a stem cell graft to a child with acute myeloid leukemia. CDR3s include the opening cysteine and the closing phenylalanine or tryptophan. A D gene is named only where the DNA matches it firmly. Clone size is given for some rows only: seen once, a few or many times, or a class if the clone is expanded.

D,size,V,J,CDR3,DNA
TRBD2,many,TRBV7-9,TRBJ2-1,CASSSRLAGGSHEQFF,TGTGCCAGCAGCTCTCGACTAGCGGGAGGGTCCCATGAGCAGTTCTTC
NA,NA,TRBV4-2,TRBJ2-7,CASSQNTSPGVRRYEQYF,TGTGCCAGCAGCCAAAATACTTCCCCAGGGGTTCGCCGCTACGAGCAGTACTTC
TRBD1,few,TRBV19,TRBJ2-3,CASSIRTGGTDTQYF,TGTGCCAGTAGTATACGGACAGGGGGTACAGATACGCAGTATTTT
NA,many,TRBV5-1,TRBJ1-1,CASSQVGGQVTEAFF,TGCGCCAGCAGCCAGGTTGGGGGGCAGGTCACTGAAGCTTTCTTT
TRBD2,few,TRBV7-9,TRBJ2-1,CASSFPTSGSVNEQFF,TGTGCCAGCAGCTTCCCTACTAGCGGGAGTGTTAATGAGCAGTTCTTC
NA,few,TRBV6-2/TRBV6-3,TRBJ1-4,CASSSPLTATNEKLFF,TGTGCCAGCAGTTCACCTTTGACAGCAACTAATGAAAAACTGTTTTTT
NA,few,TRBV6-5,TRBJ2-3,CASSYGAISTDTQYF,TGTGCCAGCAGTTACGGGGCTATCTCCACAGATACGCAGTATTTT
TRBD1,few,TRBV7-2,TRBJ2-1,CASSPDRGRGNEQFF,TGTGCCAGCAGCCCAGACAGGGGACGGGGCAATGAGCAGTTCTTC
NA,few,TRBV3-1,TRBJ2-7,CASSQALRGKTYEQYF,TGTGCCAGCAGCCAAGCATTACGGGGAAAGACCTACGAGCAGTACTTC
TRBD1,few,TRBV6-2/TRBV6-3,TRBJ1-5,CASSSAGGFGQPQHF,TGTGCCAGCAGTTCCGCAGGGGGATTCGGTCAGCCCCAGCATTTT
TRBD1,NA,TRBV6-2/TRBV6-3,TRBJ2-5,CASSSGQGGETQYF,TGTGCCAGCAGCTCGGGACAGGGTGGCGAGACCCAGTACTTC
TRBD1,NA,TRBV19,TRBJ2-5,CASSIGQGEETQYF,TGTGCCAGTAGTATAGGCCAGGGGGAAGAGACCCAGTACTTC
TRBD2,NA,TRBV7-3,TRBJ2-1,CASSALGTSGRSPLYNEQFF,TGTGCCAGCAGCGCCCTAGGGACTAGCGGGAGGAGTCCCCTTTACAATGAGCAGTTCTTC
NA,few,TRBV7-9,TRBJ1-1,CASSLDRTPGAFF,TGTGCCAGCAGCTTAGATCGGACCCCGGGAGCTTTCTTT
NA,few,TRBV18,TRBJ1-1,CASSPSRGAEAFF,TGTGCCAGCTCACCGTCCAGGGGTGCTGAAGCTTTCTTT
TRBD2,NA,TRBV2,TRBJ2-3,CASRPYRLAGGGGGTDTQYF,TGTGCCAGCAGGCCTTACCGACTAGCGGGAGGAGGAGGAGGCACAGATACGCAGTATTTT
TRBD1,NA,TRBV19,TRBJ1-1,CASSRDRGPEAFF,TGTGCCAGTAGTCGGGACAGGGGGCCTGAAGCTTTCTTT
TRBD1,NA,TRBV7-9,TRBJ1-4,CASSLGGQGLVEKLFF,TGTGCCAGCAGCTTAGGGGGACAGGGGCTTGTTGAAAAACTGTTTTTT
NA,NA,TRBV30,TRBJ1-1,CAWSKGTNTEAFF,TGTGCCTGGAGTAAAGGTACCAACACTGAAGCTTTCTTT
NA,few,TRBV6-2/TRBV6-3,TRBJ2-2,CASSYGVEANTGELFF,TGTGCCAGCAGTTATGGCGTCGAAGCGAACACCGGGGAGCTGTTTTTT
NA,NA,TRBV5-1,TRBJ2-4,CASSFGSSKNIQYF,TGCGCCAGCAGCTTCGGGAGTTCAAAAAACATTCAGTACTTC
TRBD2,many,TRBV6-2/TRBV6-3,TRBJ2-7,CASSYSGTSGAEQYF,TGTGCCAGCAGTTACTCAGGGACTAGCGGCGCGGAGCAGTACTTC
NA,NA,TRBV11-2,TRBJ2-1,CASSLEVLTPWFF,TGTGCCAGCAGCTTAGAGGTCTTAACCCCTTGGTTCTTC
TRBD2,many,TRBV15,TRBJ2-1,CATSTLAGAGDEQFF,TGTGCCACCAGCACACTAGCGGGAGCGGGCGATGAGCAGTTCTTC
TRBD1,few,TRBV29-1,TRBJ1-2,CSVPWTGFGYGYTF,TGCAGCGTCCCTTGGACAGGGTTTGGCTATGGCTACACCTTC
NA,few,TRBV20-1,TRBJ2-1,CSGDIGGPGDEQFF,TGCAGTGGGGACATCGGGGGGCCCGGGGATGAGCAGTTCTTC
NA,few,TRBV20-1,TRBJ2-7,CSARGGTEFLEQYF,TGCAGTGCTAGAGGGGGGACGGAATTTTTAGAGCAGTACTTC
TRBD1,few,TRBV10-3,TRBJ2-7,CAISERQGIHEQYF,TGTGCCATCAGTGAGAGACAGGGGATCCACGAGCAGTACTTC
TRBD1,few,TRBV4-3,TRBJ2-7,CASSLSGTGYYEQYF,TGCGCCAGCAGCCTTTCCGGGACAGGGTACTACGAGCAGTACTTC
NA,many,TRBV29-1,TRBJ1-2,CSVRDTDNYGYTF,TGCAGCGTCCGGGACACGGACAACTATGGCTACACCTTC
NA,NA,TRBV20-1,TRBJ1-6,CSARWAGWDSPLHF,TGCAGTGCTAGATGGGCAGGGTGGGATTCACCCCTCCACTTT
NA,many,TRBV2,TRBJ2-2,CASSERGSAGLNTGELFF,TGTGCCAGCAGTGAAAGGGGCTCGGCAGGGTTAAACACCGGGGAGCTGTTTTTT
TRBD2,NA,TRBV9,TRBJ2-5,CASSVDSGGGETQYF,TGTGCCAGCAGCGTAGACAGCGGGGGAGGCGAGACCCAGTACTTC
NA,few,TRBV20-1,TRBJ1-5,CSARTAQEGGNQPQHF,TGCAGTGCTAGAACCGCGCAGGAGGGCGGGAATCAGCCCCAGCATTTT
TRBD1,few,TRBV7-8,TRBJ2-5,CASSSNRGNQETQYF,TGTGCCAGCAGCTCAAACAGGGGTAACCAAGAGACCCAGTACTTC
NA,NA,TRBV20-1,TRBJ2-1,CSASDGTEPRSYNEQFF,TGCAGTGCTAGCGACGGCACTGAACCCCGGTCCTACAATGAGCAGTTCTTC
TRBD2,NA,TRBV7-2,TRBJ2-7,CASSLALLAGVHEQYF,TGTGCCAGCAGCTTAGCGCTCCTAGCGGGAGTACACGAGCAGTACTTC
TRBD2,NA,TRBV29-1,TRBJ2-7,CSGSLAGEHEQYF,TGCAGCGGGAGCCTAGCGGGAGAGCACGAGCAGTACTTC
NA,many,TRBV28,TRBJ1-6,CASRRTNSPLHF,TGTGCCAGCAGGAGGACCAATTCACCCCTCCACTTT
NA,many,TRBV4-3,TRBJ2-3,CASSQGTGPTDTQYF,TGCGCCAGCAGCCAAGGAACAGGGCCCACAGATACGCAGTATTTT
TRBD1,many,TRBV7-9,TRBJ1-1,CASSLGTGGRAFF,TGTGCCAGCAGCCTCGGGACAGGGGGGCGAGCTTTCTTT
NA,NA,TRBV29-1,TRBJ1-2,CSVPGDLSNYGYTF,TGCAGCGTCCCCGGGGACCTCTCTAACTATGGCTACACCTTC
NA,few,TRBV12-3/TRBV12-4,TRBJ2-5,CASSFTQGEETQYF,TGTGCCAGCAGTTTTACCCAGGGAGAGGAGACCCAGTACTTC
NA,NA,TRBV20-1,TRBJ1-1,CSARWGANTEAFF,TGCAGTGCTCGGTGGGGGGCGAACACTGAAGCTTTCTTT
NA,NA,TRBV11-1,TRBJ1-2,CASSLILGSHGYTF,TGTGCCAGCAGCTTAATTCTAGGGTCCCATGGCTACACCTTC
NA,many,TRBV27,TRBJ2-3,CASSRLGPSTDTQYF,TGTGCCAGCAGTCGTCTTGGTCCCAGCACAGATACGCAGTATTTT
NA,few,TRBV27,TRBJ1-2,CASSSPGAGYYGYTF,TGTGCCAGCAGTTCGCCCGGGGCAGGATACTATGGCTACACCTTC
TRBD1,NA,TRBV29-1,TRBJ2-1,CSVRWGRGLGEQFF,TGCAGCGTTCGGTGGGGCAGGGGGTTGGGTGAGCAGTTCTTC
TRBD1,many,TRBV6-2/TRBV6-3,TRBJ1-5,CASTDRANQPQHF,TGTGCCAGCACCGACAGGGCTAATCAGCCCCAGCATTTT
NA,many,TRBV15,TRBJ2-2,CATYTQFTGELFF,TGTGCCACCTATACCCAGTTTACCGGGGAGCTGTTTTTT
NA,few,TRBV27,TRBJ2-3,CASSLRVGHRVTDTQYF,TGTGCCAGCAGTTTGAGAGTAGGGCATAGGGTAACAGATACGCAGTATTTT
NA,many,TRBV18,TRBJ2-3,CASSPPGSTRDGYVKQYF,TGTGCCAGCTCACCACCGGGATCCACCCGGGATGGCTACGTGAAGCAGTATTTT
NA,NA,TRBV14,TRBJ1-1,CASSQDWGAEAFF,TGTGCCAGCAGCCAAGATTGGGGAGCTGAAGCTTTCTTT
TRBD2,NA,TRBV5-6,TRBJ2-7,CASSSRGRAFHEQYF,TGTGCCAGCAGCTCTCGCGGGAGGGCCTTCCACGAGCAGTACTTC
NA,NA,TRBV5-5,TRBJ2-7,CASSTHLYEQYF,TGTGCCAGCAGCACCCACTTGTACGAGCAGTACTTC
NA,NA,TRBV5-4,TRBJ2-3,CASRDPFKTSTDTQYF,TGTGCCAGCAGGGACCCTTTCAAAACTAGCACAGATACGCAGTATTTT
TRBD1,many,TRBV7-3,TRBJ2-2,CASSPDRLAGELFF,TGTGCCAGCAGCCCGGACAGGCTGGCCGGGGAGCTGTTTTTT
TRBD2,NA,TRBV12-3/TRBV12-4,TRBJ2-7,CASSKTSGSYEQYF,TGTGCCAGCAGCAAGACTAGCGGTTCCTACGAGCAGTACTTC
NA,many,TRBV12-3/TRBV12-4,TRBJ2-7,CASSYGSSYEQYF,TGTGCCAGCAGTTACGGGAGTTCCTACGAGCAGTACTTC
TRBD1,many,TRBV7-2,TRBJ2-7,CASSLGQGAYEQYF,TGTGCCAGCAGCTTAGGGCAGGGGGCCTACGAGCAGTACTTC